What follows are 11 T cell receptor beta chains derived from one specimen sequenced in a study of T-cell reconstitution after alpha-beta-depleted transplantation in children. A library of TCRbeta sequences, prepared with unique molecular identifiers, was generated. MiXCR, run by TCRdb on the PCR reads, gives a single entry per CDR3 protein. The data hold hundreds of thousands of distinct CDR3 sequences, with roughly 17% observed a single time. The input for sequencing was PBMCs from the stem cell graft donor, taken from the stem cell graft. Every receptor here comes from a human donor who donated a stem cell graft to a child with acute myeloid leukemia.

The rearrangement joins TRBV30 to TRBJ2-4; 8 bases map to TRBD2. Trimming took 4 bases from V and 0 from J; bases not matched to a gene: 8. CDR3 length equals 16 residues. CDR1 GTSNPN and CDR2 SVGIG come from the germline V gene (reference sequence). CDR3 loop: CAWTRASGLAKNIQYF. The CDR3 DNA sequence: TGTGCCTGGACGAGAGCTAGCGGGCTAGCCAAAAACATTCAGTACTTC.

This clonotype occurred many times. This chain uses TRBV20-1 with TRBJ1-1, with TRBD1 matching 7 bases. CDR1 and CDR2 (germline): DFQATT, SNEGSKA (reference sequence). The CDR3 is 13 amino acids. Trimming took 5 bases from V and 8 from J; bases not matched to a gene: 11. The CDR3 nucleotides read TGCAGTGCTGGTGACAGGGTCTGGACCGAAGCTTTCTTT. It encodes CSAGDRVWTEAFF.

The CDR3 reads CASSWTGTGNTGELFF. CDR3 in DNA: TGCGCCAGCAGCTGGACCGGGACAGGGAACACCGGGGAGCTGTTTTTT. The chain couples TRBV5-1 to TRBJ2-2, with TRBD1 identical over 8 bases. From germline, CDR1 is SGHRS and CDR2 YFSETQ. The CDR3 totals 16 residues. With V trimmed by 3 bases and J by 1 base, 5 bases remained unmatched.

This clonotype was detected only a few times. The chain is built from TRBV2 and TRBJ1-6; 7 bases are shared with TRBD1. This CDR3 is 18 amino acids long. V dropped 2 bases and J dropped 7; count of bases not matched to a gene: 14. CDR1 SNHLY and CDR2 FYNNEI come from the germline V gene. The chain's CDR3 is CASSERQGGSLGNSPLHF. DNA for the CDR3: TGTGCCAGCAGTGAACGCCAGGGGGGAAGCCTAGGCAATTCACCCCTCCACTTT.

This clonotype was observed a handful of times. The V gene is TRBV11-2, the J gene TRBJ2-3, with D perhaps given as TRBD1 or TRBD2 (5 bases each). This CDR3 is built from 16 residues. CDR1 is SGHAT, CDR2 FQNNGV, per germline. Trimming took 5 bases from V and 3 from J, leaving 18 bases between them. CDR3 sequence reads: CASSLSGRIGTDTQYF. For the CDR3, the DNA is TGTGCCAGCAGCCTATCGGGACGCATCGGGACAGATACGCAGTATTTT. Drawing the rest from reference TRBV11-2 and TRBJ2-3, the complete variable domain is EAGVAQSPRYKIIEKRQSVAFWCNPISGHATLYWYQQILGQGPKLLIQFQNNGVVDDSQLPKDRFSAERLKGVDSTLKIQPAKLEDSAVYLCASSLSGRIGTDTQYFGPGTRLTVL.

This sequence joins TRBV6-2 or TRBV6-3 and TRBJ1-2; no clear D gene. Germline V gene lookup returns CDR1 MNHEY and CDR2 SVGEGT. The V end lost 2 bases, the J end lost 4 bases, and 11 bases lay between the germline ends. CDR3 length: 14 amino acids. CDR3 sequence (DNA): TGTGCCAGCAGTTACGAAACGACGGGCTATGGCTACACCTTC. Its protein product is CASSYETTGYGYTF.

The chain joins TRBV30 to TRBJ2-3; D remains ambiguous. In germline, CDR1 is GTSNPN, CDR2 SVGIG (reference sequence). V was shortened by 5 bases and J by 5 bases, with 14 bases between the two germline ends. This CDR3 is built from 13 residues. This chain's CDR3 is CAWGRIAVDTQYF. The DNA for the CDR3 is TGTGCCTGGGGGCGGATAGCCGTAGATACGCAGTATTTT.

V usage is TRBV9 and J usage is TRBJ2-7, with D perhaps matching TRBD1 (5 bases). Trimming shortened V by 0 bases and J by 2 bases, and 9 bases separated the two germline ends. The CDR3 consists of 14 residues. Germline V gives CDR1 SGDLS, CDR2 YYNGEE. The CDR3 sequence: CASSVGGEPYEQYF. The CDR3 bases are TGTGCCAGCAGCGTAGGGGGCGAACCCTACGAGCAGTACTTC. Variable domain in full (rest from reference TRBV9 and TRBJ2-7): DSGVTQTPKHLITATGQRVTLRCSPRSGDLSVYWYQQSLDQGLQFLIQYYNGEERAKGNILERFSAQQFPDLHSELNLSSLELGDSALYFCASSVGGEPYEQYFGPGTRLTVT.

This clonotype was seen repeatedly, ten times or more. V is TRBV10-3 and J is TRBJ2-7, with TRBD1 matching over 8 bases. V shed 6 bases and J 3 bases; nucleotides not matched to a gene: 13. The V gene's germline CDR1 is ENHRY and CDR2 SYGVKD. This CDR3 comprises 16 residues. In nucleotides, the CDR3 is TGTGCCATCAGAGAAAGCTCGACACAGGGGGACTACGAGCAGTACTTC. It encodes CAIRESSTQGDYEQYF.

This clonotype appeared many times. The CDR3 reads CSVRGKMQETQYF. The CDR3 bases are TGCAGCGTTAGGGGGAAAATGCAAGAGACCCAGTACTTC. The chain uses TRBV29-1 and TRBJ2-5; possibly TRBD1 for D (6 bases). V lost 5 bases and J lost 2, with 12 bases in between. Germline V gene lookup returns CDR1 SQVTM and CDR2 ANQGSEA. This CDR3 contains 13 residues. The variable domain in full, with the rest retrieved from reference TRBV29-1 and TRBJ2-5, is SAVISQKPSRDICQRGTSLTIQCQVDSQVTMMFWYRQQPGQSLTLIATANQGSEATYESGFVIDKFPISRPNLTFSTLTVSNMSPEDSSIYLCSVRGKMQETQYFGPGTRLLVL.

The sample holds a few counts of this clonotype. The chain combines TRBV6-2 or TRBV6-3 with TRBJ1-2, with TRBD1 matching over 8 bases. Germline V CDR1 and CDR2: MNHEY, SVGEGT. After removal of 6 bases from V and 6 bases from J, the junction contained 12 bases not matched to a gene. This CDR3 spans 15 amino acids. Here the CDR3 DNA reads TGTGCCAGCAGCCAAGACAGGGGTCGGTTCGATGGCTACACCTTC. It is translated as CASSQDRGRFDGYTF.